The entry below gives a single T cell receptor (beta chain) sequence along with its context. Its matching antigen is unknown. Trimming cost V 6 bases and J 2 bases; bases outside gene matches: 9. The CDR3 consists of 16 residues. Per germline, CDR1 MRHNA and CDR2 SNTAGT. The sample is drawn from a study of monozygotic twins with cystic fibrosis. Study overall: Libraries were built from 2.5 to 3 micrograms of fragmented DNA using about 16 PCR cycles.

Only in-frame clones appear in the TCRdb table, and some are missing; sequencing was by immunoSEQ multiplex PCR. In the table there are about 30,000 clones, 85% of which are singletons. Study-wide results and caveats: J usage was most co-twin-similar in 8 of 16 pairs, V in 13. Age, concordance and disease severity did not associate with shared CDR3 numbers. Clonality was generally low (median approximately 0.0088), higher in the most severe patients.

The sample comprised blood. The source is a girl aged 2 to 9 with cystic fibrosis. This chain connects TRBV6-4 to TRBJ2-2; TRBD1 agrees at 7 bases. CDR3: CASSEAGTENTGELFF. The CDR3 DNA reads TGTGCCAGCAGCGAAGCAGGGACAGAAAACACCGGGGAGCTGTTTTTT.